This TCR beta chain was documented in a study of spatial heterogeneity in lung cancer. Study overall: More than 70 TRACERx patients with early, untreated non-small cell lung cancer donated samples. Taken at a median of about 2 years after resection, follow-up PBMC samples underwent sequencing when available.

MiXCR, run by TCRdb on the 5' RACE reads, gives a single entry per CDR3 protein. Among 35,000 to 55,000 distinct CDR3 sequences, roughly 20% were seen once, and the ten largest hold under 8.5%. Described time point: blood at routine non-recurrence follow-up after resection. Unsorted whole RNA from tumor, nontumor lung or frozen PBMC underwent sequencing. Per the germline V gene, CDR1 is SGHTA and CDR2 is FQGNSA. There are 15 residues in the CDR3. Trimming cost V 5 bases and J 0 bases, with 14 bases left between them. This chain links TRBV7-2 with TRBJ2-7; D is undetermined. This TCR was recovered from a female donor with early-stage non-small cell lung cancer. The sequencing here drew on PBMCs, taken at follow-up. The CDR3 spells CASSLVGRNSYEQYV. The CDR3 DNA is TGTGCCAGCAGCCTCGTTGGACGGAACTCCTACGAGCAGTACGTC.